This record covers a single T cell receptor beta chain. Its antigen specificity is not known. One base away there is no much larger clone; base qualities are not given. The cohort consisted of 670 or so healthy bone marrow donors. All cohort members were sampled while nominally healthy, although unrecorded immune exposures were likely present. The donor tested CMV seronegative, placing the donor among the approximately 360 seronegative members of the cohort. Each donor provided a peripheral blood sample, and peripheral blood mononuclear cells were used for TCR beta sequencing. Genomic DNA was extracted from the blood cell samples with the Qiagen DNeasy Blood Extraction Kit. Library construction relied on the immunoSEQ multiplex PCR assay. The multiplex PCR relied on a mix of 60 forward primers for TCR Vbeta segments and 13 reverse primers for TCR Jbeta segments. The CDR3 region of rearranged TCR beta genes was amplified from genomic DNA by a multiplex PCR assay. The Illumina HiSeq System was used to sequence the amplified TCR beta libraries as 87-base-pair reads. The source study handled its data this way. In a later analysis, roughly 80 million unique TCR beta chains were counted across the 500 to 850 repertoires, and about 9.9 million of these chains were shared by at least two donors. Raw reads were error-corrected and collapsed into unique sequences by a nearest-neighbor algorithm in which closely related sequences were merged to remove PCR and sequencing errors. To assign V, D and J gene segments, CDR3 sequences were aligned to IMGT reference sequences. For a sequence to be retained, at least a six-nucleotide match to both a V gene segment and a J gene segment was required. Rearrangements were called productive when the CDR3 lacked stop codons and stayed in frame with V and J; all others were non-productive. CDR3 was defined by IMGT convention, running from the second conserved V-encoded cysteine to the conserved J-encoded phenylalanine. In an earlier analysis of roughly 610 of the donors, sequences lacking an unambiguous match to a single V gene segment were excluded. An earlier analysis of 500 to 700 of the donors classified V segments as functional when productive rearrangements were above 56.7% and as segregating when the standard deviation between donors was above 5%. A statistical classification framework was developed to diagnose cytomegalovirus status using the catalog of TCR beta chain sequences. In a later analysis, TCR nucleotide sequences were compared against IMGT/GENE-DB human TR gene sequences so that V and J genes could be assigned. In a later analysis, CDR3 sequences and most-parsimonious VDJ recombination scenarios were assigned using the TCRdist pipeline. In a later analysis, every TCR beta chain was defined by the combination of its CDR3 amino acid sequence and its V-gene family, and reads without a unique V-gene family were dropped. As a way to deal with suspected cross-contamination and a sequencing artifact, a later analysis dropped under 600 nucleotide sequences that were highly shared and had low generation probability. A later analysis calculated a clonal expansion index for each public chain from normalized within-repertoire ranks of inferred template counts. In a later analysis, generation probabilities were computed using a VDJ recombination model fitted to out-of-frame rearrangements, and the results were checked against IGoR. In a later analysis, TCR-TCR, TCR-HLA and TCR-CMV co-occurrence was scored with hypergeometric tests, and a repertoire-size bias correction was applied to TCR pairs. False discovery rates were estimated in a later analysis by permuting HLA or CMV assignments 20 times. A later analysis grouped co-occurring TCRs with DBSCAN, adding TCRdist sequence similarity when clustering within HLA-allele-positive subsets. Repertoires with fewer than 30,000 or more than 120,000 public chains, plus five repertoires with anomalous nucleotide sharing, were excluded from co-occurrence clustering. The table comes from immuneACCESS by way of TCRdb, which keeps in-frame sequences with V and J called. Part of the clones is missing from these tables; in studies checked, under half for an unresolved V gene and the rest for unknown reasons. That table is the source of V, J and clone size, and D and trimming were worked out from the DNA. The sample contains around 130,000 clones, around 78% of them found a single time. The leading ten clones occupy around 1.9% of the sample.

The data originate from a study of cytomegalovirus exposure and HLA in healthy donors (TCRdb year 2017). Looking at the study overall: According to an earlier analysis of 587 of the donors, 150 million to 200 million T cells yielded over 90 million unique TCR beta sequences and approximately 280 Gb of sequence data. An early release that covered about 640 HLA-typed donors contained about 300 gigabases of sequencing data and roughly 84 million unique TCR sequences. The genetic ancestry cluster associated with self-reported Caucasian donors included 81% of the roughly 400 genotyped donors. The study aimed to test whether signatures of past pathogen exposure could be identified by cataloging public T cell receptors. The study used immunosequencing to profile the T cell repertoires of 666 subjects and linked those repertoires to cytomegalovirus serostatus. In addition to the first cohort of 650 to 750 subjects, a separate validation cohort of approximately 120 different subjects was used. To predict cytomegalovirus infection status, the study brought together high-throughput TCR immunosequencing, statistical association of individual TCRs with disease status, and machine learning. To study patterns of TCR occurrence, a later analysis re-analyzed previously published TCR beta repertoires from 500 to 850 donors and added high-resolution HLA genotyping. In the later analysis, no new phenotypic data were used to find candidate immune exposures; instead, reliance was placed on TCR beta sequences and their occurrence across donors. An earlier analysis of several hundred of the donors applied high-throughput TCR beta sequencing to assess whether each TCR beta V gene segment acted as functional or pseudogenic. Donor age, sex, ethnicity and CMV serostatus were compiled alongside the repertoire data. Genome-wide SNP genotypes for about 65% of the roughly 700 donors were used in a later genetic analysis, which treated that subset as a discovery cohort. All discovery cohort repertoires had been generated using a single sequencing platform. HLA typing covered class I and class II loci at four-digit resolution. Typing coverage differed by locus: A, B, C, DRB1 and DQB1 were typed in roughly 620-630 donors, DQA1 in roughly 510, DPA1 in some 610, and DPB1 in 450 to 490. Because of strong linkage in the cohort, five DR-DQ haplotypes were treated as single units for association and clustering. On average, about 240,000 unique TCR beta nucleotide sequences were sequenced per donor among more than 350 genotyped donors of the cohort, with roughly a sixth of those sequences being non-productive.

After removal of 4 bases from V and 4 bases from J, the junction retains 2 bases not matched to a gene. There are 16 amino acids in the CDR3, from cysteine to phenylalanine inclusive. The DNA shown is the 48-base CDR3, in frame from base 1. The germline V gene gives CDR1 as ENHRY and CDR2 as SYGVKD. Study-level results and caveats: In a later analysis, the rate of TCR association differed among HLA loci, with DRB1 alleles having the most associated TCRs and HLA-C alleles having the fewest. In the study, some 160 TCR beta chains were listed as associated with cytomegalovirus. Because the 87-base-pair reads could not distinguish some IMGT-functional V segments, including TRBV6-2 and TRBV6-3, those segments were excluded. The earlier analysis of a few hundred of the donors excluded 15 to 20 rarely observed V segments, including chromosome 9 orphons, because counts were too low. The cohort was sequenced for TCR beta chains only, and without alpha or paired-chain data the features that could be detected were limited. A group of highly shared sequence variants was considered likely to be a technical artifact of the sequencing pipeline. When HLA alleles, especially DR and DQ, strongly co-occurred, TCR associations were difficult to assign to individual alleles. In a later analysis, HLA-associated TCR beta chains were found to be more clonally expanded and to have lower generation probabilities than equally common non-associated chains. Because HLA typing was unavailable for some donors at each locus, only the typed subset was used in association tests. The presence/absence analyses assumed that sequencing depth was roughly uniform across donors, and that assumption may not be true. An earlier analysis of around 500 of the donors showed that most TCR beta V segments appeared in productive rearrangements either about 90% or about 30% of the time, which broadly matched IMGT annotations. A later genetic analysis reported fewer N-insertions in productive TCRs among donors in an Asian-associated ancestry cluster than the roughly 700-donor mean. It was suggested by the authors that the approach could potentially be generalized to other disease states and immunological phenotypes. V-gene and J-gene trimming of TCR beta chains was associated with a missense DCLRE1C variant in a later genetic analysis, and the association was replicated in an independent cohort. According to a later analysis, most CMV-associated TCR beta chains appeared to be HLA-restricted, and the HLA associations seemed to be driven largely by CMV exposure. Correlated functional status among segregating V segments might be attributable to linkage disequilibrium, but an unknown experimental factor could not be ruled out. CMV serostatus was the only immune exposure information available for the cohort. Specific HLA alleles were associated with 16,951 TCR beta sequences at a false discovery rate of 0.05 in a later analysis. Most TCR sequences were seen in very few donors, while some public TCRs were found in many individuals. A further reported finding was that TCR beta sequences accurately predicted the HLA-A and HLA-B alleles for most subjects in the first cohort. In both the original and validation cohorts, the classifier was reported to diagnose cytomegalovirus status with high specificity and sensitivity. In vitro tests confirmed that a few of the cytomegalovirus-associated TCR beta chains recognize cytomegalovirus antigens. A later analysis reported that several top co-occurrence clusters appeared linked to parvovirus B19, influenza, CMV and Epstein-Barr virus.

The rearranged chain carries TRBV10-3 and TRBJ2-2; 14 middle bases align to TRBD2. Input material: PBMCs. The clonotype was recovered from a woman between 50 and 59 years old in good health and CMV-seronegative. The nucleotide sequence reads as follows: TGTGCCATCAGTGGACTAGCGGGAGGGGTCACCGGGGAGCTGTTTTTT. This encodes CAISGLAGGVTGELFF.